This TCR beta chain was found in a study of blood T cell repertoires in COVID-19 (dated by TCRdb to about 2020). As for the study more broadly: Samples covering the acute and convalescent phases of COVID-19 were provided by collaborators in the United States, Italy and Spain. The material from the prospective study consisted of cDNA or gDNA derived from T cells, B-cell-depleted T cells, or PBMCs. Deeply sampled blood TCRbeta repertoires from subjects exposed to, actively infected with, or recovered from COVID-19 were included in the dataset. The repertoires were released in a freely available public database meant as a resource for research on the immune response to SARS-CoV-2. Samples were obtained from the ongoing ImmuneRACE study (first 160 participants) and from 1,254 subjects provided by 6 global collaborators. A de-identified subject ID, COVID-19 status, age in years and sex were almost always included in the sample metadata. HLA class I and class II types, where available, came from metadata supplied by the sample provider rather than from assay-based typing. Summary of the overall study and its limitations: How much clinical and demographic metadata was included differed by source and by participant, and the metadata was provided uncurated.

This clone has a handful of counts. What this receptor recognizes is not known. Within one base of it there is no much larger clone, and no base qualities were kept. Whole blood was collected in K2EDTA tubes by collaborating institutions according to the institutions' own protocols. For TCRbeta analysis, collaborators shipped samples in one of three forms: frozen whole blood, isolated PBMCs, or DNA extracted from either of those sample types. Clipping removes 4 bases from V and 1 base from J, with 4 as the unmatched junction base count. The CDR3 starts with the cysteine, ends with the phenylalanine, and has 15 residues. CDR3 DNA only is kept here, 45 bases in frame from base 1. The germline V gene (reference sequence) specifies LNHDA as CDR1 and SQIVND as CDR2. TCRbeta CDR3 regions were amplified from genomic DNA using the immunoSEQ Assay, a bias-controlled multiplex PCR. On the study's bioinformatics: The number of nucleated cells in each sample was estimated by amplification of reference gene primers within the assay. To quantify the absolute abundance of each unique TCRbeta CDR3 rearrangement, sequence reads were collapsed and filtered. Productive Simpson clonality was computed per sample as the square root of Simpson's diversity index over productive rearrangements. This is the immuneACCESS table as TCRdb keeps it, with only in-frame sequences that have V and J called. A part of the clones is gone; compared with another copy, unresolved V genes explain less than half, and the rest is unexplained. That table furnishes V, J and clone size, whereas the DNA furnished D and trimming. The sample table records around 110,000 clones; approximately 84% of these occur just once. The ten top clones hold 7.5% of the sample.

Recombination connected TRBV19 to TRBJ1-1; 9 central nucleotides agree with TRBD1. The sequence was collected from a man in his sixties or seventies with active or convalescent COVID-19. The sequencing input was peripheral blood. CDR3 region: CASSRTGQGNTEAFF. At the DNA level, the sequence is TGTGCCAGTAGTAGAACGGGACAGGGGAACACTGAAGCTTTCTTT.